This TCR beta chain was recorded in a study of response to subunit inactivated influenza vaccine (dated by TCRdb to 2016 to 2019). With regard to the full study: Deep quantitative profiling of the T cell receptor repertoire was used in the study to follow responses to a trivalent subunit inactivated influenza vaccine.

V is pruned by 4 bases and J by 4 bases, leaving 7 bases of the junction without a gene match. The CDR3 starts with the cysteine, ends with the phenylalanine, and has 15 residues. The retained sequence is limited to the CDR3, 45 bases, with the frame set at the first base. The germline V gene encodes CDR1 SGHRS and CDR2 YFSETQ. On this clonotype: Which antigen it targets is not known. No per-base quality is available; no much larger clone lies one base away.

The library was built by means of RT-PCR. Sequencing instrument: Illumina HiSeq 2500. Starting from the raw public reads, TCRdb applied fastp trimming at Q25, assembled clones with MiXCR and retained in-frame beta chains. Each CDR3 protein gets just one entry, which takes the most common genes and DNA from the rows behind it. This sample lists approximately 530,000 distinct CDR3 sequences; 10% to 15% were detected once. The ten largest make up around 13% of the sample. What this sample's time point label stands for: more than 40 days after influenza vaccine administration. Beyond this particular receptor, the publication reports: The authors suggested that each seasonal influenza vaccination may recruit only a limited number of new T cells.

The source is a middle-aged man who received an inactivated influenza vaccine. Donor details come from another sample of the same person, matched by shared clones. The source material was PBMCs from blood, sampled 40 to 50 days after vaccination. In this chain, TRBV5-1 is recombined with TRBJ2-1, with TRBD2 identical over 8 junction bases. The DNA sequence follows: TGCGCCAGCAGCAAGGCGGTAGCGGGGTACAATGAGCAGTTCTTC. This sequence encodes CASSKAVAGYNEQFF.